These 16 T cell receptor beta chains were all obtained from the same sample, sequenced in a study of regulatory T cells in long-lasting Graves disease (dated by TCRdb to about 2021). Receptor amplification or capture employed multiplex PCR. These reads were obtained on an Illumina HiSeq 4000. TCR beta libraries were built with iRepertoire HTBI primers and Arm-PCR amplification of CDR3 regions. TCRdb reanalyzed the raw reads on its own, using fastp at Q25 for trimming and MiXCR for clone calling, and kept in-frame beta chains. Every CDR3 protein is listed once, alongside the most common genes and DNA of its rows. For this sample there are about 620,000 distinct CDR3 sequences; 16% appear just once. Around a sixth of the sample is taken by the ten largest. In light of the paper, this sample's time point label describes: newly diagnosed GD, antithyroid drugs for less than 3 months. For both TCR sequencing and RNA sequencing, RNA was extracted from PBMCs using TRIzol.

The sample also formed part of further work on T cells in Graves' hyperthyroidism and ophthalmopathy.

The source material was peripheral blood mononuclear cells (PBMCs), sampled at new diagnosis, from a patient treated with antithyroid drugs. Receptor source: a young woman with Graves disease. Donor details come from another sample of the same person, matched by shared clones.

This clonotype was counted many times. The gene calls are TRBV11-2 and TRBJ1-1; possibly TRBD1 for D (5 bases). Trimming pared 5 bases from V and 0 bases from J, leaving 13 bases between. There are 15 residues in the CDR3. CDR1 SGHAT and CDR2 FQNNGV come from the germline V gene. The chain's CDR3 is CASSPEGVMNTEAFF. In DNA form, the CDR3 reads TGTGCCAGCAGCCCAGAAGGGGTCATGAACACTGAAGCTTTCTTT.

This clonotype has ten or more counts. This chain uses TRBV12-3 or TRBV12-4 with TRBJ2-1, with D perhaps TRBD2 (5 bases). The V and J ends lost 6 bases and 1 base respectively, with 13 bases between them. The CDR3 extends over 15 amino acids. This CDR3 is CASSRIEGSYNEQFF. As DNA, the CDR3 is TGTGCCAGCAGCAGGATAGAGGGATCCTACAATGAGCAGTTCTTC.

This clonotype was counted between two and nine times. The chain employs TRBV28 and TRBJ1-2; possibly TRBD1 for D (6 bases). Germline assignment: CDR1 MDHEN and CDR2 SYDVKM. The CDR3 totals 14 residues. The ends were cut back, 1 base at V and 2 bases at J, with 8 bases in the middle. Written as DNA, the CDR3 is TGTGCCAGCAGTTTATTAGGACAGAACTATGGCTACACCTTC. Translated, it gives CASSLLGQNYGYTF.

This clonotype was seen a few times. The V gene is TRBV20-1, the J gene TRBJ2-7; D perhaps matches TRBD2 (6 bases). The germline V and J ends were trimmed by 0 bases and 0 bases, with 12 bases remaining between them. CDR3 length equals 15 residues. Per germline, CDR1 DFQATT and CDR2 SNEGSKA (reference sequence). The CDR3 coding sequence is TGCAGTGCTAGAGATCCGAAGCGGGCCTCCTACGAGCAGTACTTC. This encodes CSARDPKRASYEQYF.

The V gene is TRBV20-1, the J gene TRBJ1-1; tentative D call: TRBD1 (6 bases). Germline V lookup: CDR1 DFQATT, CDR2 SNEGSKA (reference sequence). This CDR3 has 12 amino acids. V was trimmed by 6 bases and J by 7 bases, leaving 15 bases between them. The CDR3 nucleotides read TGCAGTGCCATGGACAGCCTCAATGAAGCTTTCTTT. Translating gives CSAMDSLNEAFF.

The chain employs TRBV30 and TRBJ2-3, with 12 bases fitting TRBD2. The CDR3 covers 15 residues. Losses at the gene ends were 3 bases for V and 4 bases for J; bases not matched to a gene: 5. The germline gives CDR1 GTSNPN, CDR2 SVGIG (reference sequence). This CDR3 reads CAWSLAGGPPDTQYF. Written as DNA, the CDR3 is TGTGCCTGGAGCCTAGCGGGAGGGCCCCCAGATACGCAGTATTTT.

This clonotype has just one count. A read error may be the cause here, since a much bigger clone is one base away. This sequence joins TRBV6-1 and TRBJ1-5; tentative D call: TRBD1 (6 bases). The CDR3 consists of 14 residues. Germline V gene sequence: CDR1 MNHNS, CDR2 SASEGT. The CDR3 nucleotides read TGTGCCAGCAGCCCTTTTCAGGGGAATCGGCCCCAGCATTTT. Translating gives CASSPFQGNRPQHF.

This clonotype was counted only a few times. J is TRBJ1-5 and V is TRBV20-1; 10 nucleotides align to TRBD1. Germline loops: CDR1 DFQATT, CDR2 SNEGSKA (reference sequence). The V segment lost 7 bases and the J segment 4 bases; nucleotides outside the gene matches: 7. CDR3 length: 14 amino acids. This CDR3 is CSVAGTGENQPQHF. CDR3 in DNA: TGCAGTGTCGCCGGGACAGGGGAGAATCAGCCCCAGCATTTT.

This clonotype was found a few times. The gene calls are TRBV11-2 and TRBJ1-4, with D unresolved. CDR1 is SGHAT and CDR2 is FQNNGV in the germline V gene. Trimming removed 5 bases from V and 7 bases from J, with 17 bases in between. CDR3 length equals 15 residues. The CDR3 nucleotides read TGTGCCAGCAGCACCCGTCCGGCAGCCTTTGAAAAACTGTTTTTT. Translation: CASSTRPAAFEKLFF.

This clonotype has only a few counts. The gene calls are TRBV5-8 and TRBJ2-7; perhaps TRBD1 as D (6 bases). V lost 2 bases and J lost 0, with 12 bases in between. CDR1 is SGHTS, CDR2 YDEGEE, per germline. CDR3 length: 15 residues. The CDR3 protein is CASSLGTTFSYEQYF. The CDR3, as DNA: TGTGCCAGCAGCTTAGGGACAACCTTCTCCTACGAGCAGTACTTC.

Ten or more counts support this clonotype. The chain links TRBV20-1 to TRBJ2-7, with TRBD2 identical over 7 bases. Germline loops: CDR1 DFQATT, CDR2 SNEGSKA (reference sequence). This CDR3 has 14 residues. The V segment lost 4 bases and the J segment 0 bases; nucleotides outside the gene matches: 6. The CDR3 sequence: CSAKAGRSSYEQYF. CDR3 nucleotide sequence: TGCAGTGCTAAAGCGGGAAGAAGCTCCTACGAGCAGTACTTC.

Ten or more counts support this clonotype. The chain combines TRBV28 with TRBJ2-7; 11 positions agree with TRBD1. This CDR3 spans 16 amino acids. The J segment lost 3 bases and the V segment lost 4 bases, leaving 8 bases of the junction unmatched. Germline lookup yields CDR1 MDHEN and CDR2 SYDVKM. CDR3 sequence: CASSSTGTGGDYEQYF. The CDR3 nucleotides read TGTGCCAGCAGTTCTACCGGGACAGGGGGAGACTACGAGCAGTACTTC.

The chain has TRBV7-9 and TRBJ2-6, with D possibly matching TRBD2 (5 bases). This CDR3 is built from 18 residues. The germline gives CDR1 SEHNR, CDR2 FQNEAQ (reference sequence). V was pared by 0 bases and J by 1 base, with 13 bases between. The chain's CDR3 is CASSLALASLSGANVLTF. Here the CDR3 DNA reads TGTGCCAGCAGCTTAGCGTTAGCGAGTCTATCTGGGGCCAACGTCCTGACTTTC. Variable domain in full (rest from reference TRBV7-9 and TRBJ2-6): DTGVSQNPRHKITKRGQNVTFRCDPISEHNRLYWYRQTLGQGPEFLTYFQNEAQLEKSRLLSDRFSAERPKGSFSTLEIQRTEQGDSAMYLCASSLALASLSGANVLTFGAGSRLTVL.

The V and J genes are TRBV2 and TRBJ2-7; 12 nucleotides match TRBD2. The V gene end was trimmed by 3 bases and the J gene end by 7 bases; junction bases not matched to a gene: 7. This CDR3 spans 15 amino acids. Germline lookup yields CDR1 SNHLY and CDR2 FYNNEI. CDR3 sequence reads: CASSDRLAGAEEQYF. Written as DNA, the CDR3 is TGTGCCAGCAGTGATCGACTAGCGGGAGCAGAAGAGCAGTACTTC.

The rearrangement links TRBV7-9 to TRBJ2-5; D perhaps matches TRBD2 (6 bases). Trimming shortened V by 4 bases and J by 0 bases, and 18 bases separated the two germline ends. The CDR3 is 17 residues long. Germline-derived CDR1 and CDR2 are SEHNR and FQNEAQ (reference sequence). CDR3 loop: CASSSPRGGGYQETQYF. CDR3 DNA: TGTGCCAGCAGCTCTCCACGGGGCGGAGGGTACCAAGAGACCCAGTACTTC.

The sample holds many counts of this clonotype. The chain joins TRBV18 to TRBJ1-5, with D uncertain. The CDR3 runs 14 residues. Trimming left V 0 bases short and J 2 bases short, with 5 bases between. Germline V gene sequence: CDR1 KGHSH, CDR2 LQKENI. The CDR3 spells CASSPPGGNQPQHF. DNA of the CDR3: TGTGCCAGCTCACCACCGGGAGGCAATCAGCCCCAGCATTTT.